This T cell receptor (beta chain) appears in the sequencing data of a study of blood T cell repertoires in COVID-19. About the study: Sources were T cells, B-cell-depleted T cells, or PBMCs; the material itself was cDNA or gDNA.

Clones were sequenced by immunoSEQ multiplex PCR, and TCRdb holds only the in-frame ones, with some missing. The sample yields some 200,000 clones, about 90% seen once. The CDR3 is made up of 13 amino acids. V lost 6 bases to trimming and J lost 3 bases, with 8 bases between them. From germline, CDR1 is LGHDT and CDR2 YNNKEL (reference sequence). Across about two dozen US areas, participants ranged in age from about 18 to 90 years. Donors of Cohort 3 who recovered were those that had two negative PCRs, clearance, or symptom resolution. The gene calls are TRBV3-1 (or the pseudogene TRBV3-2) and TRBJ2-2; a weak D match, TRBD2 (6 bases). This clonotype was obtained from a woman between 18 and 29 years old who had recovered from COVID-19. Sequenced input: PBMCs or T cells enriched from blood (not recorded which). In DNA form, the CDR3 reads TGTGCCAGCAGGCGGGACTACACCGGGGAGCTGTTTTTT. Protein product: CASRRDYTGELFF.